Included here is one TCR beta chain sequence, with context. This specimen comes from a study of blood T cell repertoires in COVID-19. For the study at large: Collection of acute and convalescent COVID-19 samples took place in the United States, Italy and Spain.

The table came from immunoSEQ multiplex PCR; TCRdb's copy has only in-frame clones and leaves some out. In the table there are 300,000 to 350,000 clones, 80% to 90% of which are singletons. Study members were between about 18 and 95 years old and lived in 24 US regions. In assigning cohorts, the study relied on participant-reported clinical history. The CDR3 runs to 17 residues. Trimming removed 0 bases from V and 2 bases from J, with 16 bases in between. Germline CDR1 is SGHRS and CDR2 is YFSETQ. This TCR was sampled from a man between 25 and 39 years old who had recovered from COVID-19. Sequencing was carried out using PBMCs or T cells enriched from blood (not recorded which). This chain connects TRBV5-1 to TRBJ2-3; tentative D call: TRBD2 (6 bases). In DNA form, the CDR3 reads TGCGCCAGCAGCTTGGCCGCGCGGGGCCGTAACACAGATACGCAGTATTTT. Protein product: CASSLAARGRNTDTQYF.